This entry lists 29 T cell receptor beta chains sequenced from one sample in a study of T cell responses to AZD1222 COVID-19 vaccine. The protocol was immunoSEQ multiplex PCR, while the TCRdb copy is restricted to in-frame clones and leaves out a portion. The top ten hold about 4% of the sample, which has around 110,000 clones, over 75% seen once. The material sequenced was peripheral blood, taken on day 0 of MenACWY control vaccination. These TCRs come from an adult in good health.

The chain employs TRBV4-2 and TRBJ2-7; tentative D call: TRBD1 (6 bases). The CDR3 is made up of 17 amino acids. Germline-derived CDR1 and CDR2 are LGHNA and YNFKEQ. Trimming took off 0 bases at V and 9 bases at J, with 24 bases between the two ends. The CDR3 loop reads CASSQDGGQRPGQGQYF. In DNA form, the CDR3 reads TGTGCCAGCAGCCAAGATGGCGGACAGCGACCGGGACAAGGGCAGTACTTC.

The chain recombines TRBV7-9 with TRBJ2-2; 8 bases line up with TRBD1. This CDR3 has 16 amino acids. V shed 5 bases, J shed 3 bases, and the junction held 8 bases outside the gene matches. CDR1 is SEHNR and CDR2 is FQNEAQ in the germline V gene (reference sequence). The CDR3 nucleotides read TGTGCCAGCAGCGTTGTCAGGGGGCCGGACACCGGGGAGCTGTTTTTT. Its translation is CASSVVRGPDTGELFF.

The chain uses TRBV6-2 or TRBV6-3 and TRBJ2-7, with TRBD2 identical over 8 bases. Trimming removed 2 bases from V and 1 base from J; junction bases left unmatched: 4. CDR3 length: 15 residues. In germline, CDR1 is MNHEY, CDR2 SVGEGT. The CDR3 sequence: CASSYPGGSSYEQYF. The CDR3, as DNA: TGTGCCAGCAGTTACCCGGGAGGGTCATCCTACGAGCAGTACTTC.

CDR3 bases: TGTGCCAGCAGCTTCGACGGTCCGAGCACAGATACGCAGTATTTT. Amino acids: CASSFDGPSTDTQYF. The chain couples TRBV11-3 to TRBJ2-3, with D uncertain. Germline V gene sequence: CDR1 SGHNT, CDR2 YENEEA. V shed 3 bases and J shed 0 bases, with 10 bases lying between them. This CDR3 spans 15 amino acids.

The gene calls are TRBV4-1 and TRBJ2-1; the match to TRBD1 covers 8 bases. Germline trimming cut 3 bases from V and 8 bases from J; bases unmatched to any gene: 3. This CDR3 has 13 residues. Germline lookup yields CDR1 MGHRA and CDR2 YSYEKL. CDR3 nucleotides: TGCGCCAGCAGCCATCCAGGGGGCCATGAGCAGTTCTTC. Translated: CASSHPGGHEQFF.

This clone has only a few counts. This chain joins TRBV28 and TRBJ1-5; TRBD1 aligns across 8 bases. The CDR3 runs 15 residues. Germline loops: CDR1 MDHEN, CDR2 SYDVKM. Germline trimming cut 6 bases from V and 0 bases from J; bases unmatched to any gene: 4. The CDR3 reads CASSWTGPSNQPQHF. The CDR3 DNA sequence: TGTGCCAGCAGCTGGACAGGGCCTAGCAATCAGCCCCAGCATTTT.

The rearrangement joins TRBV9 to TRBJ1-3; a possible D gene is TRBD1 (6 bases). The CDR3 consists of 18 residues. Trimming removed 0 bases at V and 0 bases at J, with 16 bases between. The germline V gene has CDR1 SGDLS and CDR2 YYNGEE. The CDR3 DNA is TGTGCCAGCAGCGTAGCTGGGCAGGGGTCGAGCTCTGGAAACACCATATATTTT. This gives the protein CASSVAGQGSSSGNTIYF.

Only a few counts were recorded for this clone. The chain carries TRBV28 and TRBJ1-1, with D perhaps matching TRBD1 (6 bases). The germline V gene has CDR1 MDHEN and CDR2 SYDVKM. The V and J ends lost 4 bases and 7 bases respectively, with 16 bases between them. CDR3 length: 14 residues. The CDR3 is CASSSLRGGHEAFF. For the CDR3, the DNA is TGTGCCAGCAGTTCCTTGCGCGGGGGACATGAAGCTTTCTTT.

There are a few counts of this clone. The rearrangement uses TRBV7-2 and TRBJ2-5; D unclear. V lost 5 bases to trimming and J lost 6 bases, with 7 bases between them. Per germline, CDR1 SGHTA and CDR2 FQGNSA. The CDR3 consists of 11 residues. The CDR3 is CASSPGQTQYF. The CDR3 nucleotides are TGTGCCAGCAGCCCCGGCCAGACCCAGTACTTC.

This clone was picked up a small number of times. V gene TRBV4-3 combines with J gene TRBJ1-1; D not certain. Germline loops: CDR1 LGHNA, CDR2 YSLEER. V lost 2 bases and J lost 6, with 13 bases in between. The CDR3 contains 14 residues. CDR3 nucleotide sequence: TGCGCCAGCAGCCAATCCCGGGCCCCATCTGAAGCTTTCTTT. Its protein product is CASSQSRAPSEAFF.

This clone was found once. The CDR3 coding sequence is TGCGCCAGCAGGGCCGGGACAGGGCGGACTGAAGCTTTCTTT. Protein product: CASRAGTGRTEAFF. The chain joins TRBV5-1 to TRBJ1-1, with TRBD1 matching over 9 bases. Trimming at V came to 5 bases and at J to 5 bases, leaving 7 bases not matched to a gene. Looked up from germline, CDR1 is SGHRS and CDR2 is YFSETQ. The CDR3 is made up of 14 amino acids.

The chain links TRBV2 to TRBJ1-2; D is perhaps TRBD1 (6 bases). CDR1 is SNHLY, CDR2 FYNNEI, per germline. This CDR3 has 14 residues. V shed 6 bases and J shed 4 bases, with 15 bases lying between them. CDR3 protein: CASRNQGLSYGYTF. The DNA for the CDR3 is TGTGCCAGCAGGAACCAGGGGCTGAGCTATGGCTACACCTTC.

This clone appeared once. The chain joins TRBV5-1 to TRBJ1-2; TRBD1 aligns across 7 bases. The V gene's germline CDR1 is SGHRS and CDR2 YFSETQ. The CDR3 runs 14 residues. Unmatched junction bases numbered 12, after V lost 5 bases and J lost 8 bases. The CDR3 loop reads CASSSPAGGGGYTF. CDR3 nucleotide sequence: TGCGCCAGCAGTTCACCGGCAGGGGGAGGGGGCTACACCTTC.

CDR3 coding DNA: TGTGCCAGCAGCTCCGGGGGCGCGAACACCGGGGAGCTGTTTTTT. Translated, it gives CASSSGGANTGELFF. The chain employs TRBV7-2 and TRBJ2-2; possibly TRBD1 or TRBD2 for D (6 bases each). This CDR3 has 15 amino acids. Germline V gene sequence: CDR1 SGHTA, CDR2 FQGNSA. Trimming stripped 4 bases from V and 0 bases from J, with 9 bases between. Combining the CDR3 with reference TRBV7-2 and TRBJ2-2 gives the whole variable domain GAGVSQSPSNKVTEKGKDVELRCDPISGHTALYWYRQSLGQGLEFLIYFQGNSAPDKSGLPSDRFSAERTGGSVSTLTIQRTQQEDSAVYLCASSSGGANTGELFFGEGSRLTVL.

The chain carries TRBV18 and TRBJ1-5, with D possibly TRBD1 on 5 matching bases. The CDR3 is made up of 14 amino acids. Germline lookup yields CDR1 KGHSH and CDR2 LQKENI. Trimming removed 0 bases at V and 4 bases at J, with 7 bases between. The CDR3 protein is CASSPPGVNQPQHF. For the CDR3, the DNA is TGTGCCAGCTCACCACCGGGGGTTAATCAGCCCCAGCATTTT.

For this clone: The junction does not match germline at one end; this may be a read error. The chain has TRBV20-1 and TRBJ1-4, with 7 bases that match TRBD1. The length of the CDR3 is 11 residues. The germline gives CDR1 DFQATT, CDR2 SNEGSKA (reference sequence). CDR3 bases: TGCAGTGCTAGAGATGTCGACAGGGTGAGGTTT. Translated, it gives CSARDVDRVRF.

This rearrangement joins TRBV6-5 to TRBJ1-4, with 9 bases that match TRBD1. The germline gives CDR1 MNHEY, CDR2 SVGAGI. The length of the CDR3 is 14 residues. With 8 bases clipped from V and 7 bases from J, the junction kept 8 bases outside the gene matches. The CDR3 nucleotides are TGTGCCAGCGGCCCATTGGACAGGGGTGAAAAACTGTTTTTT. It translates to CASGPLDRGEKLFF.

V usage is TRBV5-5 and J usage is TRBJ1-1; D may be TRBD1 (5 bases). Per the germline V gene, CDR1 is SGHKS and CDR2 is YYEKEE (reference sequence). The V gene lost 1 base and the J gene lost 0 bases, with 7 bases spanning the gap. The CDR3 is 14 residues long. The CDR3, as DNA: TGTGCCAGCAGCTTGTGGGGGTTGAACACTGAAGCTTTCTTT. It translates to CASSLWGLNTEAFF.

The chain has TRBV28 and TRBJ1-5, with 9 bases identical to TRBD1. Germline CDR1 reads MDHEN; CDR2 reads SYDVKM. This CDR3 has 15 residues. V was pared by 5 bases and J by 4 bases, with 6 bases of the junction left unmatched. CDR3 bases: TGTGCCAGCAGTCCTCGCGGACAGGGGAATCAGCCCCAGCATTTT. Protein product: CASSPRGQGNQPQHF.

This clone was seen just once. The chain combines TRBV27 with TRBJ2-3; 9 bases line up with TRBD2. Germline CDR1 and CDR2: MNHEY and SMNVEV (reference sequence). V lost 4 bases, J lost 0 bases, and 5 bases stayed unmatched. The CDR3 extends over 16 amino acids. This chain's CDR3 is CASSWGLARSTDTQYF. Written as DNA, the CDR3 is TGTGCCAGCAGTTGGGGACTAGCTAGGAGCACAGATACGCAGTATTTT.

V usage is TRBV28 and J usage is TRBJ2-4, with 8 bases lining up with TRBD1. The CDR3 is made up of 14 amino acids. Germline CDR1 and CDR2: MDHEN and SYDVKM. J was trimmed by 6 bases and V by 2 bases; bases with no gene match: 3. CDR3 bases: TGTGCCAGCAGTTTAGGTCAGGGGGCAAACATTCAGTACTTC. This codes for CASSLGQGANIQYF.

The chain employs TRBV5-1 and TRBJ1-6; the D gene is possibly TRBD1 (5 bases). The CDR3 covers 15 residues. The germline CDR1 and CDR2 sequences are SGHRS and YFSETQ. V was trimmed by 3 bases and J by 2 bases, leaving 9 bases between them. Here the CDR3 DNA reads TGCGCCAGCAGCTACCAGGGCCCCTATAATTCACCCCTCCACTTT. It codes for CASSYQGPYNSPLHF.

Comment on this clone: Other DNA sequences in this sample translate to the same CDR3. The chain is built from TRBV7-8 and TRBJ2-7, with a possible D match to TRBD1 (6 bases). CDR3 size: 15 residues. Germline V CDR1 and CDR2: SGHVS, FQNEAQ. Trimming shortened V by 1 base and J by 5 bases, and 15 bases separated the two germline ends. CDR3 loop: CASSLEVGRGNEQYF. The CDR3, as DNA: TGTGCCAGCAGCTTAGAAGTAGGCAGGGGAAACGAGCAGTACTTC.

CDR3 DNA: TGTGCCAGCAAGGAAGGGACAGGAATTAATGAGCAGTTCTTC. The encoded protein is CASKEGTGINEQFF. V gene TRBV2 combines with J gene TRBJ2-1, with 8 positions matching TRBD1. Germline V gives CDR1 SNHLY, CDR2 FYNNEI. The CDR3 has 14 residues. With V trimmed by 7 bases and J by 7 bases, 9 bases remained unmatched.

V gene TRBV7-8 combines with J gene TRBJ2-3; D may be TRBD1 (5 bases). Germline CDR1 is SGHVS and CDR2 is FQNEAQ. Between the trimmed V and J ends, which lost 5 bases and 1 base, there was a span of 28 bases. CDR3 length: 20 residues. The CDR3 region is CASSQPGPLRKGVGTDTQYF. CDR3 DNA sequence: TGTGCCAGCAGCCAACCGGGCCCATTAAGAAAAGGGGTGGGCACAGATACGCAGTATTTT. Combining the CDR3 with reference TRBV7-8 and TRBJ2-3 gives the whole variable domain GAGVSQSPRYKVAKRGQDVALRCDPISGHVSLFWYQQALGQGPEFLTYFQNEAQLDKSGLPSDRFFAERPEGSVSTLKIQRTQQEDSAVYLCASSQPGPLRKGVGTDTQYFGPGTRLTVL.

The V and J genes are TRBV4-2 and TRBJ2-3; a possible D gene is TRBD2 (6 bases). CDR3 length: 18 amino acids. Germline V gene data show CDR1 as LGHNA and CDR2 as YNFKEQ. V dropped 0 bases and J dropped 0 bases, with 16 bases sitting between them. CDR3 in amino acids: CASSQDQFLAASTDTQYF. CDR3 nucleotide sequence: TGTGCCAGCAGCCAAGACCAATTTTTAGCGGCTAGCACAGATACGCAGTATTTT.

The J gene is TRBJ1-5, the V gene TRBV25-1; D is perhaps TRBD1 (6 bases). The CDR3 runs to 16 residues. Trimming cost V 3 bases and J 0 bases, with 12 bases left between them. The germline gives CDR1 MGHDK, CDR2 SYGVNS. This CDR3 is CASSEGGANSNQPQHF. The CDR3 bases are TGTGCCAGCAGTGAGGGGGGGGCGAATAGCAATCAGCCCCAGCATTTT.

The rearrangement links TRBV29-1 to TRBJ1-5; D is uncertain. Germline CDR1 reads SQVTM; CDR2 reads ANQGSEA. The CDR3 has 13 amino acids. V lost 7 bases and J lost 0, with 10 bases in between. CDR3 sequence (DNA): TGCAGCGCCCGGACGGATAGCAATCAGCCCCAGCATTTT. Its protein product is CSARTDSNQPQHF. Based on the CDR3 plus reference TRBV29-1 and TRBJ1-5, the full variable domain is SAVISQKPSRDICQRGTSLTIQCQVDSQVTMMFWYRQQPGQSLTLIATANQGSEATYESGFVIDKFPISRPNLTFSTLTVSNMSPEDSSIYLCSARTDSNQPQHFGDGTRLSIL.

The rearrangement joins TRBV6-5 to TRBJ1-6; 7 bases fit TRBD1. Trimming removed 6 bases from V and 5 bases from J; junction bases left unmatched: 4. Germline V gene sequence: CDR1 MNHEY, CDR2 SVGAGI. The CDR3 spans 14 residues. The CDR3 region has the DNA TGTGCCAGCAGATGGGACAGAAATAATTCACCCCTCCACTTT. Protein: CASRWDRNNSPLHF.